The 17 T cell receptor beta chains given below trace back to one sample, sequenced in a study of CD8 T cells in ankylosing spondylitis. TCRdb reprocessed the 5' RACE reads via MiXCR and lists one record per CDR3 protein. The data contain 200,000 to 250,000 distinct CDR3 sequences, about 30% of them singletons. Source material: blood, either unsorted or a sorted T cell fraction (not recorded which). The origin of the receptors is a male donor with ankylosing spondylitis or in good health (not recorded which).

The genes are TRBV20-1 and TRBJ2-4; D is perhaps TRBD1 (5 bases). This CDR3 comprises 12 residues. Germline V gene lookup returns CDR1 DFQATT and CDR2 SNEGSKA (reference sequence). V lost 6 bases and J 7 bases, leaving 13 bases between the germline ends. CDR3 bases: TGCAGTGCAAATGGACAAGGGAACATTCAGTACTTC. Translated: CSANGQGNIQYF.

This chain links TRBV18 with TRBJ2-1; 11 nucleotides agree with TRBD2. After removal of 3 bases from V and 5 bases from J, the junction contained 6 bases not matched to a gene. Germline loops: CDR1 KGHSH, CDR2 LQKENI. This CDR3 comprises 16 residues. The CDR3 bases are TGTGCCAGCTCACCCTATAGCGGGGGGGCCAACAATGAGCAGTTCTTC. It specifies CASSPYSGGANNEQFF. Full variable domain (remainder filled in from reference TRBV18 and TRBJ2-1): NAGVMQNPRHLVRRRGQEARLRCSPMKGHSHVYWYRQLPEEGLKFMVYLQKENIIDESGMPKERFSAEFPKEGPSILRIQQVVRGDSAAYFCASSPYSGGANNEQFFGPGTRLTVL.

This clonotype was seen at least ten times. The rearrangement joins TRBV12-3 or TRBV12-4 to TRBJ1-1; 7 nucleotides align to TRBD1. Trimming cost V 6 bases and J 1 base; bases outside gene matches: 5. The CDR3 covers 14 residues. CDR3 loop: CASSLRGGNTEAFF. CDR3 coding DNA: TGTGCCAGCAGCCTCAGGGGGGGGAACACTGAAGCTTTCTTT.

J is TRBJ2-7 and V is TRBV6-5, with 9 bases that match TRBD1. The J segment lost 3 bases and the V segment lost 2 bases, leaving 5 bases of the junction unmatched. The CDR3 totals 15 residues. Germline V gene sequence: CDR1 MNHEY, CDR2 SVGAGI. The CDR3 sequence: CASSYVGTGNYEQYF. The CDR3 DNA is TGTGCCAGCAGTTACGTCGGGACAGGGAACTACGAGCAGTACTTC.

This clonotype was recorded a few times. The gene calls are TRBV7-8 and TRBJ2-3; 8 nucleotides agree with TRBD2. The J segment lost 8 bases and the V segment lost 1 base, leaving 20 bases of the junction unmatched. Germline V gene data show CDR1 as SGHVS and CDR2 as FQNEAQ. CDR3 length equals 19 residues. CDR3 bases: TGTGCCAGCAGCTTAGGGGTGTTAACGGGGGGGCTGAACGGTGGTACGCAGTATTTT. Its translation is CASSLGVLTGGLNGGTQYF.

This rearrangement joins TRBV7-9 to TRBJ1-4, with 8 bases that match TRBD1. After removal of 6 bases from V and 8 bases from J, the junction contained 8 bases not matched to a gene. Germline V CDR1 and CDR2: SEHNR, FQNEAQ (reference sequence). The CDR3 has 14 amino acids. CDR3 protein: CASSSGTGWEKLFF. The CDR3 coding sequence is TGTGCCAGCAGTTCTGGGACAGGCTGGGAAAAACTGTTTTTT.

This clonotype was picked up many times. The J gene is TRBJ2-7, the V gene TRBV20-1; TRBD1 aligns across 11 bases. CDR1 is DFQATT, CDR2 SNEGSKA, per germline (reference sequence). This CDR3 has 15 residues. Unmatched junction bases numbered 6, after V lost 0 bases and J lost 5 bases. CDR3: CSAREGDRGSHEQYF. For the CDR3, the DNA is TGCAGTGCTAGAGAAGGGGACAGGGGGTCCCACGAGCAGTACTTC.

The V gene is TRBV12-3 or TRBV12-4, the J gene TRBJ2-1; 7 bases fit TRBD2. The CDR3 consists of 13 residues. V lost 6 bases and J lost 5; bases outside the gene matches: 4. This chain's CDR3 is CASRPGTNNEQFF. The CDR3 DNA follows: TGTGCCAGCAGGCCCGGGACTAACAATGAGCAGTTCTTC.

With respect to this clonotype: A junction boundary mismatches the germline segment, possibly from a read error. The genes are TRBV20-1 and TRBJ1-1; tentative D call: TRBD1 (5 bases). CDR1 is DFQATT and CDR2 is SNEGSKA in the germline V gene (reference sequence). The CDR3 is 13 residues long. CDR3 sequence: CGARAGANSEAFF. The CDR3 nucleotides read TGCGGTGCTAGGGCCGGGGCCAACTCTGAAGCTTTCTTT.

The rearrangement uses TRBV29-1 and TRBJ2-5, with D perhaps matching TRBD1 (5 bases). Deletions cut 6 bases from V and 1 base from J, with 15 bases between. This CDR3 is 14 amino acids long. Germline V gene data show CDR1 as SQVTM and CDR2 as ANQGSEA. CDR3 sequence reads: CSVLTVDPQETQYF. The DNA of the CDR3 is TGCAGCGTGTTGACAGTCGACCCCCAAGAGACCCAGTACTTC.

This clonotype was detected only a few times. The CDR3 sequence is CSAPATGNNEQFF. As DNA, the CDR3 is TGCAGTGCCCCCGCGACAGGGAACAATGAGCAGTTCTTC. This chain connects TRBV20-1 to TRBJ2-1; 7 positions match TRBD1. With V trimmed by 6 bases and J by 5 bases, 7 bases remained unmatched. The CDR3 loop spans 13 amino acids. Germline V gene sequence: CDR1 DFQATT, CDR2 SNEGSKA (reference sequence).

The genes are TRBV6-2 or TRBV6-3 and TRBJ1-3; D is undetermined. V was shortened by 2 bases and J by 2 bases, with 16 bases between the two germline ends. CDR1 and CDR2 (germline): MNHEY, SVGEGT. This CDR3 is built from 17 residues. CDR3 amino acids: CASSYGPQMAPGNTIYF. Written as DNA, the CDR3 is TGTGCCAGCAGTTACGGACCCCAAATGGCTCCTGGAAACACCATATATTTT.

V is TRBV4-1 and J is TRBJ2-3; possibly TRBD1 or TRBD2 for D (6 bases each). Between the trimmed V and J ends, which lost 2 bases and 3 bases, there was a span of 12 bases. The germline CDR1 and CDR2 sequences are MGHRA and YSYEKL. The length of the CDR3 is 15 residues. The CDR3 sequence is CASSQNREVTDTQYF. CDR3 in DNA: TGCGCCAGCAGCCAAAACAGGGAGGTGACAGATACGCAGTATTTT.

This clonotype came up a few times. The chain carries TRBV15 and TRBJ1-2, with D possibly being TRBD1 (5 bases). V was shortened by 4 bases and J by 3 bases, with 6 bases between the two germline ends. This CDR3 contains 12 residues. The V gene's germline CDR1 is LNHNV and CDR2 YYDKDF (reference sequence). The CDR3 here is CATSKGDYGYTF. For the CDR3, the DNA is TGTGCCACCAGCAAAGGGGACTATGGCTACACCTTC. Based on the CDR3 plus reference TRBV15 and TRBJ1-2, the full variable domain is DAMVIQNPRYQVTQFGKPVTLSCSQTLNHNVMYWYQQKSSQAPKLLFHYYDKDFNNEADTPDNFQSRRPNTSFCFLDIRSPGLGDTAMYLCATSKGDYGYTFGSGTRLTVV.

This clonotype showed up just once. J is TRBJ1-3 and V is TRBV12-3 or TRBV12-4; D gene unclear. The V end was cut by 3 bases, the J end by 5 bases, with 11 bases between. This CDR3 region has 14 residues. The CDR3, as DNA: TGTGCCAGCAGTTTCTCCCAGGTCAGAAACACCATATATTTT. Translating gives CASSFSQVRNTIYF.

The rearrangement links TRBV12-3 or TRBV12-4 to TRBJ2-3, with unresolved D. With 5 bases removed from V and 11 bases from J, the gap between germline ends came to 11 bases. The CDR3 sequence is 11 residues long. CDR3 DNA sequence: TGTGCCAGCAGTCTGACCTACGGGCAGTATTTT. It translates to CASSLTYGQYF.

The CDR3 is CASSQVQGHYGYTF. CDR3 bases: TGTGCCAGCAGCCAAGTCCAGGGGCACTATGGCTACACCTTC. V is TRBV3-1 and J is TRBJ1-2; possibly TRBD1 for D (6 bases). Germline V gene lookup returns CDR1 LGHDT and CDR2 YNNKEL (reference sequence). Between the trimmed V and J ends, which lost 1 base and 3 bases, there was a span of 9 bases. CDR3 length equals 14 residues.